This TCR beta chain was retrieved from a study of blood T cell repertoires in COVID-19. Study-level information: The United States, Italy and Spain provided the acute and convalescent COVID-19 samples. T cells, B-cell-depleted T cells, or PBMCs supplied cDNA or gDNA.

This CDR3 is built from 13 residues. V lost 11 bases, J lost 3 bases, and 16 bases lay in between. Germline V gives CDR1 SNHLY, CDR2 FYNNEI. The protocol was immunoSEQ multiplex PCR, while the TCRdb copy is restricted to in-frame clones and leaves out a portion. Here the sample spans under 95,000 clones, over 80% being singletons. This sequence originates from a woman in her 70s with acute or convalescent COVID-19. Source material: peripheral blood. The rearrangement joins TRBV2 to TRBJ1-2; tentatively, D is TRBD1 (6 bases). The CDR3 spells CAGRGIEDYGYTF. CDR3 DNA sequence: TGTGCCGGAAGGGGGATTGAGGACTATGGCTACACCTTC. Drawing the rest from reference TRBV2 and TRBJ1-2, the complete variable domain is EPEVTQTPSHQVTQMGQEVILRCVPISNHLYFYWYRQILGQKVEFLVSFYNNEISEKSEIFDDQFSVERPDGSNFTLKIRSTKLEDSAMYFCAGRGIEDYGYTFGSGTRLTVV.